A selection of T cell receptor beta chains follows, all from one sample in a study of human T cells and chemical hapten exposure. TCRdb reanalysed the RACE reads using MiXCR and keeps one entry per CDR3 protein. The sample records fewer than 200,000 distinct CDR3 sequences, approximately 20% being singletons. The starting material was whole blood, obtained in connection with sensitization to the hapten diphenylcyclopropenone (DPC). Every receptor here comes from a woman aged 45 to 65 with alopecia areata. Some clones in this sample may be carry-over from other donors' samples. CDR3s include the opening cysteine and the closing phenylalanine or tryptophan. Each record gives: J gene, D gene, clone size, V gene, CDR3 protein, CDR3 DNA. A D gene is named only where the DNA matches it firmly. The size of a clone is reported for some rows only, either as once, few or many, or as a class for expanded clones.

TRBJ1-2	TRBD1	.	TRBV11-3	CASSPRPGQGGDYGYTF	TGTGCCAGCAGCCCTCGACCGGGACAGGGGGGGGACTATGGCTACACCTTC
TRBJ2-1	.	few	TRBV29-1	CSVEDRGHNEQFF	TGCAGCGTTGAAGATAGAGGGCACAATGAGCAGTTCTTC
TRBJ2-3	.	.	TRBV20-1	CSARAAGLTDTQYF	TGCAGTGCTAGAGCGGCGGGACTCACAGATACGCAGTATTTT
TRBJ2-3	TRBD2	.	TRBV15	CATSASGTSTDTQYF	TGTGCCACCAGTGCTAGCGGGACTAGCACAGATACGCAGTATTTT
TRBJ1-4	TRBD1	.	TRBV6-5	CASSPQQGATEKLFF	TGTGCCAGCAGCCCCCAGCAGGGGGCTACTGAAAAACTGTTTTTT
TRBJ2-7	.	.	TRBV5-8	CASRPRTVSSYEQYF	TGTGCCAGCAGACCCAGGACAGTAAGCTCCTACGAGCAGTACTTC
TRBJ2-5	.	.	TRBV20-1	CSARELETQYF	TGCAGTGCTAGGGAGCTTGAGACCCAGTACTTC
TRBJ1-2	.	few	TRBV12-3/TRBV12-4	CASTTSPSILGYTF	TGTGCCAGCACCACCTCCCCGTCTATTTTAGGCTACACCTTC
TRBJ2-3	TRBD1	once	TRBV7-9	CASSSPSGTGPDTQYF	TGTGCCAGCAGCAGCCCCTCCGGGACAGGGCCAGATACGCAGTATTTT
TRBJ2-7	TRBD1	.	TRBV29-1	CSDPPVDRVHEQYF	TGCAGCGACCCCCCCGTCGACAGGGTCCACGAGCAGTACTTC
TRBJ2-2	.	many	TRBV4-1	CASSQEEGLNTGELFF	TGCGCCAGCAGCCAAGAGGAAGGATTGAACACCGGGGAGCTGTTTTTT
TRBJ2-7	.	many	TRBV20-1	CSARGGETGEGYEQYF	TGCAGTGCTAGAGGCGGGGAGACAGGGGAGGGATACGAGCAGTACTTC
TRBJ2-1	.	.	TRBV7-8	CASSLAWLATRGRNEQFF	TGTGCCAGCAGCTTAGCCTGGCTAGCGACAAGGGGCCGCAATGAGCAGTTCTTC
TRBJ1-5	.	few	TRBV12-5	CASGLTNRVNSNQPQHF	TGTGCTAGTGGTTTGACCAACAGGGTTAATAGCAATCAGCCCCAGCATTTT
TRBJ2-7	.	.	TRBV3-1	CASSQFAGSYEQYF	TGTGCCAGCAGCCAATTCGCGGGAAGCTACGAGCAGTACTTC
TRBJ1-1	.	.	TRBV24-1	CATAGPNTEAFF	TGTGCCACCGCCGGCCCGAACACTGAAGCTTTCTTT
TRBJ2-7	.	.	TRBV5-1	CASSLAQGHIYEQYF	TGCGCCAGCAGCTTAGCCCAGGGCCATATCTACGAGCAGTACTTC
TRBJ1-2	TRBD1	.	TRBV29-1	CSVQTGGAGGYTF	TGCAGCGTTCAGACAGGGGGGGCGGGCGGCTACACCTTC
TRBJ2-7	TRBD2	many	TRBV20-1	CSARGRALSYEQYF	TGCAGTGCCAGAGGGAGGGCACTATCCTACGAGCAGTACTTC
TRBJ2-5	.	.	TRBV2	CATTPPPGQKETQYF	TGTGCCACCACCCCCCCTCCTGGACAGAAAGAGACCCAGTACTTC
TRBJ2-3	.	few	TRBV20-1	CSASGSEGDSTDTQYF	TGCAGTGCTAGCGGGAGTGAGGGGGACAGCACAGATACGCAGTATTTT
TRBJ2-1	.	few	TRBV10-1	CASSDGGRSVNEQFF	TGCGCCAGCAGTGACGGGGGGCGATCGGTCAATGAGCAGTTCTTC
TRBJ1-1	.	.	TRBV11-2	CASSFQVRAEAFF	TGTGCCAGCAGCTTTCAGGTGAGGGCTGAAGCTTTCTTT
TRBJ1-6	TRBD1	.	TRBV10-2	CASRSGGTEHNSPLHF	TGCGCCAGCCGCAGCGGTGGGACAGAGCATAATTCACCCCTCCACTTT
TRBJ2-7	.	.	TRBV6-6	CASSTEYEQYF	TGTGCCAGCAGTACAGAGTACGAGCAGTACTTC
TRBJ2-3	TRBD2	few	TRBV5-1	CASSLVVAGVDTQYF	TGCGCCAGCAGCTTGGTAGTAGCGGGAGTGGATACGCAGTATTTT
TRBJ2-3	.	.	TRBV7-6	CASSSSPRADTQYF	TGTGCCAGCAGCTCATCCCCGCGGGCAGATACGCAGTATTTT
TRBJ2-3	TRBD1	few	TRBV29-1	CSAGTGGSTDTQYF	TGCAGCGCTGGGACAGGGGGTAGCACAGATACGCAGTATTTT
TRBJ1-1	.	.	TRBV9	CASSVVGGRMNTEAFF	TGTGCCAGCAGCGTAGTTGGGGGGCGGATGAACACTGAAGCTTTCTTT
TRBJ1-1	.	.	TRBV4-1	CASSLRSRAEAFF	TGCGCCAGCAGCCTGAGGTCGCGGGCTGAAGCTTTCTTT
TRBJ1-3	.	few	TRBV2	CASRRGGSGNTIYF	TGTGCCAGCAGGCGGGGCGGGTCTGGAAACACCATATATTTT
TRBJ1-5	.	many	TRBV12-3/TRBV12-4	CASSTGLTQPQHF	TGTGCCAGCAGCACGGGGTTAACTCAGCCCCAGCATTTT
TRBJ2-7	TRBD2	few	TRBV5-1	CASSPTSLSYEQYF	TGCGCCAGCAGCCCGACTAGCCTCTCCTACGAGCAGTACTTC
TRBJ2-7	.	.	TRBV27	CASSKDWRGSEQYF	TGTGCCAGCAGTAAGGACTGGAGAGGTTCCGAGCAGTACTTC
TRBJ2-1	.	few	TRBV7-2	CASSLVGSRGNEQFF	TGTGCCAGCAGCTTAGTCGGGAGCAGGGGCAATGAGCAGTTCTTC
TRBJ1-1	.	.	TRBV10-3	CAISPGPLNTEAFF	TGTGCCATCAGTCCGGGACCCTTGAACACTGAAGCTTTCTTT
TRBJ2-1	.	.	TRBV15	CATSKLAAVSYNEQFF	TGTGCCACCAGCAAATTAGCGGCCGTCTCCTACAATGAGCAGTTCTTC
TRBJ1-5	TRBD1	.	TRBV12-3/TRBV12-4	CASSWTGGRQPQHF	TGTGCCAGCAGTTGGACAGGGGGTCGTCAGCCCCAGCATTTT
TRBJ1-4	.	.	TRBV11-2	CASSLAGALTNEKLFF	TGTGCCAGCAGCTTAGCGGGGGCCCTTACCAATGAAAAACTGTTTTTT
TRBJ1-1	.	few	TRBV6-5	CASSYSRMGETEAFF	TGTGCCAGCAGTTACTCCCGGATGGGGGAGACTGAAGCTTTCTTT
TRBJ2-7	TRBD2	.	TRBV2	CASSFPSGSREQYF	TGTGCCAGCAGCTTTCCTAGCGGGAGCCGCGAGCAGTACTTC
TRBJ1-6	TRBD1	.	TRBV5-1	CASSLEGARVSPLHF	TGCGCCAGCAGCTTGGAGGGGGCCAGGGTTTCACCCCTCCACTTT
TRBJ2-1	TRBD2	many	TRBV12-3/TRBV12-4	CASKGLAGDEQFF	TGTGCCAGCAAGGGTCTAGCGGGAGATGAGCAGTTCTTC
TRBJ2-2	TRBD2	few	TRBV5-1	CASSLTSGAGELFF	TGCGCCAGCAGCCTGACTAGCGGGGCCGGGGAGCTGTTTTTT
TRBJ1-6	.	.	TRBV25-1	CASRPADALGSPLHF	TGTGCCAGCAGGCCGGCGGACGCCTTAGGTTCACCCCTCCACTTT
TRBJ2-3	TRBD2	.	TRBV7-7	CASSSGLAGVAVTQYF	TGTGCCAGCAGCTCAGGACTAGCGGGAGTGGCAGTTACGCAGTATTTT
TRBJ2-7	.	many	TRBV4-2	CASSQGAGDGSYEQYF	TGTGCCAGCAGCCAGGGCGCAGGGGACGGTTCCTACGAGCAGTACTTC
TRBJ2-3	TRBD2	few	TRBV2	CASSRGPTSRVSTDTQYF	TGTGCCAGCAGCCGGGGCCCGACTAGCAGAGTAAGCACAGATACGCAGTATTTT
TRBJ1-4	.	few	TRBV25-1	CASRAPGPRGEKLFF	TGTGCCAGCAGAGCTCCGGGCCCTCGAGGGGAAAAACTGTTTTTT
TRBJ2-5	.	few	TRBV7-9	CASSGRETQYF	TGTGCCAGCAGCGGCCGAGAGACCCAGTACTTC
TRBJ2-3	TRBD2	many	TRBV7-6	CASSATSGSKTDTQYF	TGTGCCAGCAGCGCTACTAGCGGGAGTAAGACAGATACGCAGTATTTT
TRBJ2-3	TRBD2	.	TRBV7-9	CASSLLLAGVGDTQYF	TGTGCCAGCAGCTTATTACTAGCGGGAGTAGGAGATACGCAGTATTTT
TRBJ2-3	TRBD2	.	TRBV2	CASSGRLAGTTDTQYF	TGTGCCAGCAGTGGTAGACTAGCGGGGACCACAGATACGCAGTATTTT
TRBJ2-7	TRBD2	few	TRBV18	CASSPSGRAYEQYF	TGTGCCAGCTCACCAAGCGGGAGGGCCTACGAGCAGTACTTC
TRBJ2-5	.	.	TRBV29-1	CSVVGATTWETQYF	TGCAGCGTTGTGGGGGCCACCACCTGGGAGACCCAGTACTTC
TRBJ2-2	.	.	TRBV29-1	CSVDRWGTGELFF	TGCAGCGTTGATAGGTGGGGGACCGGGGAGCTGTTTTTT
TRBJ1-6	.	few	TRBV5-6	CASSSRIGSGSPLHF	TGTGCCAGCAGCTCCCGCATAGGCAGTGGTTCACCCCTCCACTTT